This T cell receptor (beta chain) derives from a study of shared clonotypes between healthy human individuals (dated by TCRdb to the early 2020s). About the study as a whole: The cohort included three men and a couple of women between 18 and 49 years of age. Libraries were prepared and TCR repertoires were sequenced by different laboratories using diverse techniques, in order to increase sequencing depth and limit assay-specific biases. Between about 0.85 and 9.5 billion PBMCs per donor were obtained by leukapheresis. For each donor, three plates each were used for CD4 naive and CD4 memory, two plates were used for CD8 naive, and one plate was used for CD8 memory. The study deeply sequenced blood TCR repertoires of about 5 healthy adults to estimate repertoire size and the extent of clonotype sharing between individuals.

The donors were healthy, HIV-negative adults who had no recently reported acute infections or vaccinations. Every donor was a Caucasian adult living in Nashville, Tennessee, USA. Magnetic negative selection was used to enrich CD4+ T cells, after which naive cells were positively selected on CD45RA and the negative fraction became the memory subset. After blood collection by leukapheresis, PBMCs were isolated using Ficoll-Histopaque density gradient centrifugation and then cryopreserved in the vapor phase of liquid nitrogen. Purity and quantity of every magnetically sorted T cell population were checked by analytical flow cytometry. From each sorted fraction, genomic DNA was isolated and quantified by UV absorbance on a Nanodrop 2000c. V is shortened by 6 bases, J by 2 bases, and the region joining them spans 8 bases. The CDR3 holds 13 amino acids from the cysteine to the phenylalanine. Of the read, only the CDR3 DNA is kept; its 39 bases are in frame from base 1. The germline V gene encodes CDR1 MNHEY and CDR2 SMNVEV (reference sequence).

Using the deep immunoSEQ assay, TCR CDR3 regions were amplified from genomic DNA by multiplex PCR. For each cell subset, the extracted genomic DNA was distributed evenly across all wells of several immunoSEQ 96-well plates, and each plate served as one replicate. For sorted subsets, each replicate PCR was loaded with roughly 190 ng genomic DNA, equivalent to 30,000 or so T cell genomes. Purified libraries were quantified with a Qubit 3.0 fluorometer, sized on a Bioanalyzer 2100, and re-quantified with the KAPA Library Quantification kit. Every immunoSEQ 96-well plate was sequenced on a dedicated single-read 150-cycle Illumina NextSeq 550 flow cell. As for how the authors treated the data: Because only junctional sequences without quality scores were contained in the immunoSEQ output, filtering matching that applied to full-length reads could not be performed. Sequences were annotated with PyIR, a Python wrapper for IgBLAST v1.9, using IMGT germline references to assign V/J genes and CDR3. Any read was removed if the V/J assignment was weak (E-value above 1e-6), the CDR3 was missing, or the read contained stop codons, out-of-frame junctions, or ambiguous translated residues. V3J clonotypes were defined as sequences sharing the same inferred V gene, J gene, and CDR3 amino acid sequence. Percentage overlap between repertoires was calculated by dividing the number of shared unique clonotypes by the size of the smaller repertoire. RTK rarefaction, the Chao1 estimator, and Recon v2.1 estimates of unobserved clonotypes were used to assess repertoire richness. Generation probabilities were computed with OLGA for all TCRbeta clonotypes obtained by the gDNA method from four donors. Here the immuneACCESS table is served through TCRdb, limited to in-frame sequences with V and J called. Missing clones are a known gap in these copies; in checked studies unresolved V genes cover under half, and the rest lacks a known reason. The V and J calls and clone size are taken from that table; D and trimming were inferred from the DNA. The sample table contains roughly 2.6 million clones; only one count was recorded for more than 90% of them. Roughly 0.15% of the sample is taken by the ten largest.

The full study reports these points: Naive subsets generally had larger estimated clonotype richness than memory subsets. Across a handful of donors, about 5% of naive CD4, over 3% of naive CD8, roughly 2.3% of memory CD4, and 0.3% to 0.45% of memory CD8 clonotypes were shared. Sampling was restricted to blood, and TCR repertoires in tissues likely differ from the TCR repertoires found in blood. Higher generation probabilities were observed for clonotypes shared by all four sorted-subset donors than for non-shared clonotypes. Pairwise subsampling indicated that sequencing depth was expected to affect the degree of clonotype sharing among donors. Even with the large sequencing depth, rarefaction of the sorted-subset datasets indicated that sequencing was incomplete. The genetic and exposure-history diversity represented was limited by the small number of donors.

Note on this clone: Its cognate antigen has yet to be identified. The record has no base qualities; no much larger clone is one base away. The sample carries other DNA sequences with the same CDR3.

The TCR was taken from a man younger than 35 in good health. Source material: naive CD4+ T cells sorted from blood. Explained via the paper, the cell subset or site label denotes: CD45RA+ positively selected. The chain couples TRBV27 to TRBJ1-5; the D gene is possibly TRBD1, with 5 bases matching. The nucleotides read TGTGCCAGCAGCGGACAAGGCAATCAGCCCCAGCATTTT. The encoded protein is CASSGQGNQPQHF.